Presented here are 24 T cell receptor beta chains from one specimen sequenced in a study of cytomegalovirus exposure and HLA in healthy donors (TCRdb year 2017). Library generation was performed with the immunoSEQ multiplex PCR assay. The multiplex PCR relied on a mix of 60 forward primers for TCR Vbeta segments and 13 reverse primers for TCR Jbeta segments. TCRdb retrieved this table from immuneACCESS and kept in-frame rearrangements only. Not all clones are present; in checked studies, unresolved V genes account for under half, and no reason is known for the remainder. The sample table shows about 160,000 clones, and over 80% are seen once. The ten largest clones take up 1.2% of the sample. Sequenced material: PBMCs. These receptors came from a boy aged 2 to 10 in good health and CMV-seronegative.

CDR3 bases: TGTGCCAGCAGGGATCAAACAGGAGAGCAGTACTTC. Translated: CASRDQTGEQYF. The V gene is TRBV6-1, the J gene TRBJ2-7; the D gene is possibly TRBD1 (5 bases). This CDR3 contains 12 residues. CDR1 and CDR2 from the germline V gene are MNHNS and SASEGT. Between the trimmed V and J ends, which lost 6 bases and 7 bases, there was a span of 13 bases.

A remark on this clone: Other DNA sequences within the sample encode an identical CDR3. V and J are TRBV4-1 and TRBJ1-1, with D possibly matching TRBD1 (6 bases). Deletions cut 2 bases from V and 4 bases from J, with 8 bases between. Germline CDR1 and CDR2: MGHRA and YSYEKL. This CDR3 is 13 amino acids long. This CDR3 is CASSQRGGTEAFF. Written as DNA, the CDR3 is TGCGCCAGCAGCCAAAGGGGGGGCACTGAAGCTTTCTTT.

Note on this clone: The junction differs from germline at one of its ends, possibly a read error. The genes are TRBV30 and TRBJ2-2, with TRBD1 matching 8 bases. Germline loops: CDR1 GTSNPN, CDR2 SVGIG (reference sequence). The CDR3 has 14 residues. The CDR3 DNA reads as TGTGCCTGGGGGGGCCCAGGGGGCACCCGGGAGCTGTTTTTT. Its translation is CAWGGPGGTRELFF.

V usage is TRBV2 and J usage is TRBJ2-5; 10 bases agree with TRBD2. This CDR3 region has 14 residues. The V gene end was trimmed by 2 bases and the J gene end by 3 bases; junction bases not matched to a gene: 0. The germline CDR1 and CDR2 sequences are SNHLY and FYNNEI. CDR3 protein: CASSETSGEETQYF. The CDR3 DNA sequence: TGTGCCAGCAGTGAAACTAGCGGGGAAGAGACCCAGTACTTC.

V usage is TRBV6-5 and J usage is TRBJ1-5; D may be TRBD1 (5 bases). Germline V gives CDR1 MNHEY, CDR2 SVGAGI. V dropped 5 bases and J dropped 0 bases, with 11 bases sitting between them. There are 15 residues in the CDR3. This CDR3 is CASSQTVNSNQPQHF. The CDR3 region has the DNA TGTGCCAGCAGTCAGACAGTCAATAGCAATCAGCCCCAGCATTTT.

CDR3 sequence reads: CASSQEPLAVEQFF. The CDR3 nucleotides are TGCGCCAGCAGCCAAGAGCCTCTAGCAGTTGAGCAGTTCTTC. The V gene is TRBV4-3, the J gene TRBJ2-1, with D perhaps TRBD2 (5 bases). Germline V lookup: CDR1 LGHNA, CDR2 YSLEER. The CDR3 runs to 14 residues. V lost 0 bases, J lost 9 bases, and 12 bases lay in between.

V is TRBV19 and J is TRBJ2-1; 7 nucleotides align to TRBD2. CDR1 is LNHDA and CDR2 is SQIVND in the germline V gene (reference sequence). This CDR3 has 15 amino acids. The V segment lost 1 base and the J segment 3 bases; nucleotides outside the gene matches: 3. The CDR3: CASSIGASGYNEQFF. CDR3 in DNA: TGTGCCAGTAGTATAGGGGCTAGCGGCTACAATGAGCAGTTCTTC. The full variable domain, with the rest looked up from reference TRBV19 and TRBJ2-1, is DGGITQSPKYLFRKEGQNVTLSCEQNLNHDAMYWYRQDPGQGLRLIYYSQIVNDFQKGDIAEGYSVSREKKESFPLTVTSAQKNPTAFYLCASSIGASGYNEQFFGPGTRLTVL.

To note about this clone: The same CDR3 also results from other DNA sequences found in this sample. The rearrangement joins TRBV29-1 to TRBJ1-1; D is unclear. Germline values: CDR1 SQVTM, CDR2 ANQGSEA. Trimming stripped 1 base from V and 0 bases from J, with 6 bases between. The CDR3 is 13 residues long. CDR3: CSVEGRMNTEAFF. Here the CDR3 DNA reads TGCAGCGTTGAAGGGCGGATGAACACTGAAGCTTTCTTT.

The V call is TRBV7-9, the J call TRBJ2-3, with 7 bases matching TRBD2. This CDR3 contains 14 residues. Germline CDR1 and CDR2: SEHNR and FQNEAQ (reference sequence). The trim removed 5 bases at V and 3 bases at J, leaving 5 bases unmatched. The CDR3 sequence: CASSQRGSTDTQYF. The CDR3 coding sequence is TGTGCCAGCAGCCAGCGGGGAAGTACAGATACGCAGTATTTT.

This chain uses TRBV4-1 with TRBJ2-1; possibly TRBD2 for D (5 bases). This CDR3 is 15 amino acids long. The V end was cut by 4 bases, the J end by 3 bases, with 13 bases between. Germline V gives CDR1 MGHRA, CDR2 YSYEKL. As DNA, the CDR3 is TGCGCCAGCAGCCCAAACACGGACTTCTACAATGAGCAGTTCTTC. Translation gives CASSPNTDFYNEQFF.

This clone was seen once. This chain connects TRBV19 to TRBJ2-1, with D possibly matching TRBD2 (5 bases). Trimming took 3 bases from V and 5 from J, leaving 17 bases between them. The germline gives CDR1 LNHDA, CDR2 SQIVND (reference sequence). The CDR3 runs to 16 residues. This chain's CDR3 is CASSMRLPQSNNEQFF. The CDR3 DNA reads TGTGCCAGTAGTATGCGACTACCCCAGTCCAACAATGAGCAGTTCTTC.

The V call is TRBV4-3, the J call TRBJ2-3, with 11 bases aligning to TRBD2. The CDR3 runs to 17 residues. Per germline, CDR1 LGHNA and CDR2 YSLEER. Losses at the gene ends were 2 bases for V and 3 bases for J; bases not matched to a gene: 7. In DNA, the CDR3 is TGCGCCAGCAGCCAACTACCGGGACTAGCGGTTACAGATACGCAGTATTTT. Translation gives CASSQLPGLAVTDTQYF.

This clone was seen only a few times. The gene calls are TRBV9 and TRBJ1-2; D is perhaps TRBD1 (5 bases). V lost 5 bases and J 6 bases, leaving 14 bases between the germline ends. The CDR3 has 13 residues. Per germline, CDR1 SGDLS and CDR2 YYNGEE. In DNA, the CDR3 is TGTGCCAGCAGGTCTGCGGGACTGGATGGCTACACCTTC. Protein sequence: CASRSAGLDGYTF.

The chain recombines TRBV25-1 with TRBJ1-2; D remains unclear. Germline assignment: CDR1 MGHDK and CDR2 SYGVNS. The CDR3 length is 13 residues. V was trimmed by 5 bases and J by 0 bases, leaving 7 bases between them. For the CDR3, the DNA is TGTGCCAGCAGTCCAGCGACTAACTATGGCTACACCTTC. Protein product: CASSPATNYGYTF.

The chain combines TRBV29-1 with TRBJ2-5, with 9 bases fitting TRBD2. The CDR3 spans 17 residues. V was pared by 0 bases and J by 5 bases, with 13 bases of the junction left unmatched. Per germline, CDR1 SQVTM and CDR2 ANQGSEA. CDR3 sequence reads: CSVEDGVLAGEGETQYF. The CDR3 DNA reads TGCAGCGTTGAAGATGGGGTGTTAGCGGGAGAGGGGGAGACCCAGTACTTC.

The V and J genes are TRBV5-1 and TRBJ1-2; D not resolved. The CDR3 spans 14 residues. CDR1 and CDR2 from the germline V gene are SGHRS and YFSETQ. The V and J ends lost 3 bases and 4 bases respectively, with 13 bases between them. The DNA of the CDR3 is TGCGCCAGCAGCTCGGGGTTGTTAGGCTATGGCTACACCTTC. Encoded protein: CASSSGLLGYGYTF. Supplemented by reference TRBV5-1 and TRBJ1-2, the full variable domain reads KAGVTQTPRYLIKTRGQQVTLSCSPISGHRSVSWYQQTPGQGLQFLFEYFSETQRNKGNFPGRFSGRQFSNSRSEMNVSTLELGDSALYLCASSSGLLGYGYTFGSGTRLTVV.

The chain employs TRBV5-6 and TRBJ1-5; tentative D call: TRBD1 (5 bases). This CDR3 region has 13 residues. With 3 bases removed from V and 4 bases from J, the gap between germline ends came to 8 bases. The germline V gene encodes CDR1 SGHDT and CDR2 YYEEEE. The CDR3 spells CASSYQGNQPQHF. The CDR3 bases are TGTGCCAGCAGCTATCAGGGAAATCAGCCCCAGCATTTT.

V is TRBV5-4 and J is TRBJ2-6, with TRBD1 matching over 9 bases. The CDR3 runs 14 residues. The V and J ends lost 8 bases and 2 bases, in that order; junction bases with no gene match: 2. CDR1 and CDR2 from the germline V gene are SGHNT and YYREEE (reference sequence). This CDR3 reads CASTGGPGANVLTF. CDR3 sequence (DNA): TGTGCCAGTACAGGGGGCCCTGGGGCCAACGTCCTGACTTTC.

The rearrangement joins TRBV2 to TRBJ1-2; TRBD1 aligns across 7 bases. The CDR3 contains 12 residues. With V trimmed by 5 bases and J by 6 bases, 3 bases remained unmatched. Per the germline V gene, CDR1 is SNHLY and CDR2 is FYNNEI. CDR3 bases: TGTGCCAGCAGTTCTACAGGGGATGGCTACACCTTC. It is translated as CASSSTGDGYTF.

This chain uses TRBV4-3 with TRBJ1-5; TRBD1 might be the D (6 bases). The CDR3 totals 15 residues. Germline CDR1 is LGHNA and CDR2 is YSLEER. V lost 0 bases and J lost 2, with 8 bases in between. CDR3 sequence: CASSQEKGGNQPQHF. In DNA, the CDR3 is TGCGCCAGCAGCCAAGAGAAGGGGGGCAATCAGCCCCAGCATTTT.

The chain is built from TRBV29-1 and TRBJ2-1, with a weak D call TRBD2 (5 bases). This CDR3 contains 14 residues. Germline CDR1 reads SQVTM; CDR2 reads ANQGSEA. The ends were cut back, 0 bases at V and 8 bases at J, with 14 bases in the middle. CDR3 in DNA: TGCAGCGTTGAAGATGCGGGCCCTGTCGATGAGCAGTTCTTC. Protein product: CSVEDAGPVDEQFF.

This clone was seen a few times. The junction departs from the called germline gene at one end, perhaps through a read error. This CDR3 reads CASSPDSGMNEQFF. CDR3 in DNA: TGTGCTAGCAGCCCCGATAGCGGGATGAATGAGCAGTTCTTC. This sequence joins TRBV7-7 and TRBJ2-1; 8 bases line up with TRBD2. CDR3 length: 14 residues. Germline CDR1 reads SSHAT; CDR2 reads FNYEAQ (reference sequence).

This clone was detected once. The chain combines TRBV25-1 with TRBJ2-3, with D maybe TRBD1 (6 bases). The CDR3 totals 17 residues. V was clipped by 2 bases and J by 1 base, with 16 bases between them. Germline assignment: CDR1 MGHDK and CDR2 SYGVNS. The DNA for the CDR3 is TGTGCCAGCAGTGAACCGTTGGGCAGGGGTGGCACAGATACGCAGTATTTT. Translation: CASSEPLGRGGTDTQYF.

The rearrangement links TRBV18 to TRBJ1-2, with a weak D call TRBD1 (5 bases). Germline assignment: CDR1 KGHSH and CDR2 LQKENI. The V end lost 3 bases, the J end lost 2 bases, and 10 bases lay between the germline ends. This CDR3 is built from 14 residues. CDR3 amino acids: CASSPGRANYGYTF. CDR3 DNA sequence: TGTGCCAGCTCACCGGGCAGGGCGAACTATGGCTACACCTTC.